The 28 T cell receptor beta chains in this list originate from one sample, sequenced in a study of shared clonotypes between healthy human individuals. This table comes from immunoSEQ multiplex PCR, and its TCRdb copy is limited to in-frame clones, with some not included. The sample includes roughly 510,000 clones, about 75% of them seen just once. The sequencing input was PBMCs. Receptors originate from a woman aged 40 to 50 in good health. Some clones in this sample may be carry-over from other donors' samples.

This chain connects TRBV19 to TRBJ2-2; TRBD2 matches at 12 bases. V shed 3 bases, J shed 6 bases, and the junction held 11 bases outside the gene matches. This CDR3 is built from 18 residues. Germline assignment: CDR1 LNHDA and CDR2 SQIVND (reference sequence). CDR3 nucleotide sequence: TGTGCCAGTAGTATGAGGGCTAGCGGGAGGGCCCTGGCCGGGGAGCTGTTTTTT. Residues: CASSMRASGRALAGELFF.

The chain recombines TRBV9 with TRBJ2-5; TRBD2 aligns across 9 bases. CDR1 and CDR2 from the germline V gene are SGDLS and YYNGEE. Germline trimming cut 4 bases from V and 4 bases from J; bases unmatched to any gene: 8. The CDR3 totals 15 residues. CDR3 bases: TGTGCCAGCAGCCCCCATAGCGGGAGAACAGAGACCCAGTACTTC. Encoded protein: CASSPHSGRTETQYF.

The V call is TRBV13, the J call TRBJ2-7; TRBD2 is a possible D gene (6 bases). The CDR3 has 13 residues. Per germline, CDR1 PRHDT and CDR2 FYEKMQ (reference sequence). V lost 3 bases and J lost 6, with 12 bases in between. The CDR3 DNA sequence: TGTGCCAGCAGCTTGACTAGTAGTGGCGAGCAGTACTTC. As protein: CASSLTSSGEQYF. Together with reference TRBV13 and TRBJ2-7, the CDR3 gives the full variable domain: AAGVIQSPRHLIKEKRETATLKCYPIPRHDTVYWYQQGPGQDPQFLISFYEKMQSDKGSIPDRFSAQQFSDYHSELNMSSLELGDSALYFCASSLTSSGEQYFGPGTRLTVT.

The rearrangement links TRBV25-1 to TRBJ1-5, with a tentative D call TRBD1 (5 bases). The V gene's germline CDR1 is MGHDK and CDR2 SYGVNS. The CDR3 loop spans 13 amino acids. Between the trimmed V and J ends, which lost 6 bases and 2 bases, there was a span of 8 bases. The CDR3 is CASSRDGNQPQHF. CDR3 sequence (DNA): TGTGCCAGCAGCCGGGACGGCAATCAGCCCCAGCATTTT.

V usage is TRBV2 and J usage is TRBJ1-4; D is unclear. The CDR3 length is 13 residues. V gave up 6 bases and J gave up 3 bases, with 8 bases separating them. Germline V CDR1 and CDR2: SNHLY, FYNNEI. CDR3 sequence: CASRVFANEKLFF. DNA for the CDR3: TGTGCCAGCAGGGTTTTTGCTAATGAAAAACTGTTTTTT.

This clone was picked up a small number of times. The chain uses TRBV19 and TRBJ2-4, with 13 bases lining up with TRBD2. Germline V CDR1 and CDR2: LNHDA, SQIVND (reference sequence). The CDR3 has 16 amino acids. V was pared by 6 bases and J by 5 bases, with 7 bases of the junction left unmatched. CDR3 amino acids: CASRRTSGSSENIQYF. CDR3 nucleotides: TGTGCCAGTAGAAGGACTAGCGGGAGTAGCGAAAACATTCAGTACTTC.

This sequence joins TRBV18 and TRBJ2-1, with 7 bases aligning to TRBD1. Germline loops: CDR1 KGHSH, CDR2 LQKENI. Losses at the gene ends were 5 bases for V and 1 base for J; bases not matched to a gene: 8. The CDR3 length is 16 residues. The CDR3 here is CASSSPDRESYNEQFF. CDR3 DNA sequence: TGTGCCAGCTCATCCCCTGACAGGGAATCCTACAATGAGCAGTTCTTC.

DNA for the CDR3: TGTGCCAGCAGTTTATCAGGGGGACTTGGCTACGAGCAGTACTTC. Encoded protein: CASSLSGGLGYEQYF. The genes are TRBV28 and TRBJ2-7; perhaps TRBD1 as D (7 bases). Trimming took off 1 base at V and 3 bases at J, with 13 bases between the two ends. CDR1 and CDR2 (germline): MDHEN, SYDVKM. The CDR3 is 15 residues long.

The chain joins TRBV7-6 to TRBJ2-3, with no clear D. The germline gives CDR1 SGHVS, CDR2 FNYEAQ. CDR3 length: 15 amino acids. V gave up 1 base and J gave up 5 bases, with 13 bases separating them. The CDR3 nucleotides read TGTGCCAGCAGCTTAGGAGTAGCTACAAAAGATACGCAGTATTTT. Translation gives CASSLGVATKDTQYF.

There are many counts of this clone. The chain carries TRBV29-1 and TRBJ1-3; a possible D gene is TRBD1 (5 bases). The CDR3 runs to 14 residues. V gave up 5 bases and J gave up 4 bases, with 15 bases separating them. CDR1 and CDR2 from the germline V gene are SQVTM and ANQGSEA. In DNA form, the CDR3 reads TGCAGCGTTAATGTTGGGGGGACGGGAAACACCATATATTTT. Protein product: CSVNVGGTGNTIYF.

The CDR3 spells CASSSGQGPHYEQYF. In DNA form, the CDR3 reads TGTGCCAGCAGCTCCGGACAGGGACCGCACTACGAGCAGTACTTC. The genes are TRBV7-7 and TRBJ2-7; 8 bases are shared with TRBD1. J was trimmed by 3 bases and V by 4 bases; bases with no gene match: 8. The CDR3 contains 15 residues. Germline lookup yields CDR1 SSHAT and CDR2 FNYEAQ (reference sequence). The full variable domain, its missing parts supplied by reference TRBV7-7 and TRBJ2-7, is GAGVSQSPRYKVTKRGQDVTLRCDPISSHATLYWYQQALGQGPEFLTYFNYEAQPDKSGLPSDRFSAERPEGSISTLTIQRTEQRDSAMYRCASSSGQGPHYEQYFGPGTRLTVT.

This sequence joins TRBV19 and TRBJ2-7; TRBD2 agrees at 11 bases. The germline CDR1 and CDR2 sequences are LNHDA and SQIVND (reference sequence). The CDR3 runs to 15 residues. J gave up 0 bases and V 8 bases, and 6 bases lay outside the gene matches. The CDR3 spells CASAPGLAASYEQYF. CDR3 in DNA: TGTGCCAGTGCCCCGGGACTAGCGGCCTCCTACGAGCAGTACTTC.

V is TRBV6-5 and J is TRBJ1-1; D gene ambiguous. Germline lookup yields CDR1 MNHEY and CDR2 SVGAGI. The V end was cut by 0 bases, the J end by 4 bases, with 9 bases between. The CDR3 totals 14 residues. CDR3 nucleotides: TGTGCCAGCAGTTACTCGGGGAGCCGCACTGAAGCTTTCTTT. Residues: CASSYSGSRTEAFF.

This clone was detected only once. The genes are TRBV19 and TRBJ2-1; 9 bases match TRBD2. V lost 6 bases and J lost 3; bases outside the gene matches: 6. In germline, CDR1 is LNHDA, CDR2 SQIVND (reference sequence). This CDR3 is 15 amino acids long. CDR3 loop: CASSQGLAVYNEQFF. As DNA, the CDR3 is TGTGCCAGTAGCCAGGGACTAGCAGTCTACAATGAGCAGTTCTTC.

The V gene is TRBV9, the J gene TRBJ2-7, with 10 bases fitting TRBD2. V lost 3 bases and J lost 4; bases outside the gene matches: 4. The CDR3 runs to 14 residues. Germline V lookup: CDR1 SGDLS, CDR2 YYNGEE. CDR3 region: CASSASGRVYEQYF. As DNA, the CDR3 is TGTGCCAGCAGCGCTAGCGGGAGAGTTTACGAGCAGTACTTC.

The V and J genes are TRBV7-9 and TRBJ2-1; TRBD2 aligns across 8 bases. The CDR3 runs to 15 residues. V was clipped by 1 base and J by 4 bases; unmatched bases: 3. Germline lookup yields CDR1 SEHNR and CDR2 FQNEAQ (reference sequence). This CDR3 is CASSLGTSTYNEQFF. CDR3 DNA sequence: TGTGCCAGCAGCTTAGGGACTAGCACATACAATGAGCAGTTCTTC.

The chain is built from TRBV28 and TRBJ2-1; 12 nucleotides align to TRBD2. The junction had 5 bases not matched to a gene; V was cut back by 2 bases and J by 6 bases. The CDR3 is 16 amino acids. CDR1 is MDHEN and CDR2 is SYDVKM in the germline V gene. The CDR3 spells CASSLELAGGVNEQFF. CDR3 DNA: TGTGCCAGCAGTTTAGAGCTAGCGGGAGGGGTCAATGAGCAGTTCTTC.

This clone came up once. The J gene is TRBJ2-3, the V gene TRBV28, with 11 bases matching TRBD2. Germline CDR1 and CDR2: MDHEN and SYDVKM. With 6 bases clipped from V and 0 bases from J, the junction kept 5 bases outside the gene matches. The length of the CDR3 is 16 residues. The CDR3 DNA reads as TGTGCCAGCAGAAGTGGGACTAGCGGAAGCACAGATACGCAGTATTTT. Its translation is CASRSGTSGSTDTQYF.

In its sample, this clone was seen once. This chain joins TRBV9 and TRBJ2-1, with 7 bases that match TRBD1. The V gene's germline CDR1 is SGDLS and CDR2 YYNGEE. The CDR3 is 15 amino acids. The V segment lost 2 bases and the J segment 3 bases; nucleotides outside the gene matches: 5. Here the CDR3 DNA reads TGTGCCAGCAGCGTGGCGACAGGGTTCTACAATGAGCAGTTCTTC. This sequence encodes CASSVATGFYNEQFF.

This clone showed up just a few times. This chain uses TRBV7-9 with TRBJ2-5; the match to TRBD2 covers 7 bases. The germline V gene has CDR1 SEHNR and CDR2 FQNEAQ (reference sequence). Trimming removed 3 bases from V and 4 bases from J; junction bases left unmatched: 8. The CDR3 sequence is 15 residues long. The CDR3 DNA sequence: TGTGCCAGCAGCTTCGGCGGGAGCGCTCTAGAGACCCAGTACTTC. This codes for CASSFGGSALETQYF.

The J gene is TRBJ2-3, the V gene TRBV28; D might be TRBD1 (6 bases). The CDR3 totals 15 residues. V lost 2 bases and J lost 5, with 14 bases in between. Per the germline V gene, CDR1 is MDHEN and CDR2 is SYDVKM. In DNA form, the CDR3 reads TGTGCCAGCAGTTTACCCCCCGGCAGGGGAGATACGCAGTATTTT. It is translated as CASSLPPGRGDTQYF. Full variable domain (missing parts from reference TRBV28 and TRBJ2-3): DVKVTQSSRYLVKRTGEKVFLECVQDMDHENMFWYRQDPGLGLRLIYFSYDVKMKEKGDIPEGYSVSREKKERFSLILESASTNQTSMYLCASSLPPGRGDTQYFGPGTRLTVL.

The chain's CDR3 is CASSRRSGDYEQYF. In DNA, the CDR3 is TGCGCCAGCAGCCGTCGCTCAGGAGATTACGAGCAGTACTTC. The J gene is TRBJ2-7, the V gene TRBV4-3; no clear D. Germline values: CDR1 LGHNA, CDR2 YSLEER. Trimming cost V 4 bases and J 4 bases, with 14 bases left between them. The CDR3 has 14 residues.

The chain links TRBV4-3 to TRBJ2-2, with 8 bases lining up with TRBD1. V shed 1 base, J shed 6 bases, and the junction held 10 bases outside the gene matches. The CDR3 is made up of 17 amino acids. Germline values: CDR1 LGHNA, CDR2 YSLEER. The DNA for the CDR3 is TGCGCCAGCAGCCAAGGGGCAGGGGGCGGGTTTGCCGGGGAGCTGTTTTTT. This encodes CASSQGAGGGFAGELFF.

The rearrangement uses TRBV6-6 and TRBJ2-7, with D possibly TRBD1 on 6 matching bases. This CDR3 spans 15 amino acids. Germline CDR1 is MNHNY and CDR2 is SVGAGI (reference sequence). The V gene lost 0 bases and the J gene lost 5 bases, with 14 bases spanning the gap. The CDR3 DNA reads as TGTGCCAGCAGTTACTCGAAAACAGGGCCAGACGAGCAGTACTTC. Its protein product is CASSYSKTGPDEQYF.

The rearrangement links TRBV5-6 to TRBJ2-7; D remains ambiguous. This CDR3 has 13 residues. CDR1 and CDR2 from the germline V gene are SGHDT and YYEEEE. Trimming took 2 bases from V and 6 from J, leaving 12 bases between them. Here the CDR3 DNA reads TGTGCCAGCAGCTTCGGGCAATCTCTCGAGCAGTACTTC. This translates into CASSFGQSLEQYF.

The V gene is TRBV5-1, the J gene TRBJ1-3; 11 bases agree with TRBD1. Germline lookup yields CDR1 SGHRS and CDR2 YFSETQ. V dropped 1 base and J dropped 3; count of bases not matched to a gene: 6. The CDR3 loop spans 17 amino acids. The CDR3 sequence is CASSLSWTGGFGNTIYF. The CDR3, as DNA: TGCGCCAGCAGCTTGTCTTGGACAGGGGGCTTTGGAAACACCATATATTTT.

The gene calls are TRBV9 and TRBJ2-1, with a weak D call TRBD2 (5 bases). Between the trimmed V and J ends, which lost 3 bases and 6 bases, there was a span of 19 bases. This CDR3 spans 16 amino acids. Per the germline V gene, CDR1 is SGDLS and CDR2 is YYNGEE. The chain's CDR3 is CASSDQRASGPNEQFF. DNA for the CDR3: TGTGCCAGCAGCGACCAACGGGCAAGCGGTCCCAATGAGCAGTTCTTC.

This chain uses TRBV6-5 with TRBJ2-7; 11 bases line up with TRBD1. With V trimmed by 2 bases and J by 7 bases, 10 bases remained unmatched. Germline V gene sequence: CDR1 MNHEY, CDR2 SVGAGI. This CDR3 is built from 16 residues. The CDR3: CASSYGQGATQMEQYF. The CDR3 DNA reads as TGTGCCAGCAGTTACGGACAGGGGGCTACTCAGATGGAGCAGTACTTC.